This T cell receptor beta chain emerged from a study of T cell responses to AZD1222 COVID-19 vaccine. Sequencing used immunoSEQ multiplex PCR; TCRdb keeps in-frame clones, though not all of them. The sample has more than 95,000 clones; 90% are singletons. This CDR3 has 15 amino acids. V lost 3 bases to trimming and J lost 4 bases, with 15 bases between them. CDR1 is MNHEY and CDR2 is SMNVEV in the germline V gene (reference sequence). This sample comprised peripheral blood, obtained on day 0 of MenACWY control vaccination. The rearrangement uses TRBV27 and TRBJ1-1; D possibly corresponds to TRBD1 (6 bases). The source is an adult in good health. The CDR3 reads CASSLVPTGRTEAFF. Written as DNA, the CDR3 is TGTGCCAGCAGTTTGGTCCCTACAGGGCGCACTGAAGCTTTCTTT.